The following is a T cell receptor beta chain sequence with its context. A read error is likely, as this CDR3 ends without the conserved phenylalanine or tryptophan. The CDR3 has 17 residues. V was pared by 2 bases and J by 5 bases, with 12 bases of the junction left unmatched. CDR1 is SSHAT, CDR2 FNYEAQ, per germline (reference sequence). The data were obtained in a study of CD8 T cells in Susac syndrome. It was negative isolation that provided the CD8+ and CD4+ T cells, whereas TEMRA cells were enriched by FACS. About 0.45 to 1 ug RNA was reverse transcribed with random hexamers. TCR beta CDR3 was amplified by immunoSEQ multiplex PCR. This amplification extended across 54 Vbeta and 13 Jbeta segments. A single record per CDR3 protein comes from TCRdb applying MiXCR to the immunoSEQ multiplex PCR reads. The sample lists 250,000 to 300,000 distinct CDR3 sequences, over 75% occurring once.

The V gene is TRBV7-7, the J gene TRBJ2-1; TRBD2 aligns across 7 bases. This TCR was sampled from a human donor with multiple sclerosis. Sequencing input: CD8+ T cells from PBMCs. This chain's CDR3 is CASSLLEAGVKDNEQFL. DNA of the CDR3: TGTGCCAGCAGCTTATTGGAGGCGGGAGTCAAGGACAATGAGCAGTTCCTC.